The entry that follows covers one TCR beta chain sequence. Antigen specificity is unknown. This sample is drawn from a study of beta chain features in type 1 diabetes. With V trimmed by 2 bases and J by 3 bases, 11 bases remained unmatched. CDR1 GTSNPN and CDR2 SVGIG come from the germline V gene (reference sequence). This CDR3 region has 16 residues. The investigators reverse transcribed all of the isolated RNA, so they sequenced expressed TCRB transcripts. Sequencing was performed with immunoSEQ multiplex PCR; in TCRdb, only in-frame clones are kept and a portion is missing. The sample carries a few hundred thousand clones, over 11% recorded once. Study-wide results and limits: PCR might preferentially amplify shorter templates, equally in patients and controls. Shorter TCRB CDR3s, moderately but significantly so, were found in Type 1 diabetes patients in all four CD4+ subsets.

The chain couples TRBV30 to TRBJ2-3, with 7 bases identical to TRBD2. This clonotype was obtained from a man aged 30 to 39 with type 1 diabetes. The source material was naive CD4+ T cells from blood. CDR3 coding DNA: TGTGCCTGGAGTTCGGGGGAGGGCCCACTGACAGATACGCAGTATTTT. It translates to CAWSSGEGPLTDTQYF. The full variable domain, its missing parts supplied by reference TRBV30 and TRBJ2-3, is SQTIHQWPATLVQPVGSPLSLECTVEGTSNPNLYWYRQAAGRGLQLLFYSVGIGQISSEVPQNLSASRPQDRQFILSSKKLLLSDSGFYLCAWSSGEGPLTDTQYFGPGTRLTVL.